Listed here are 2 T cell receptor beta chains from one sample, sequenced in a study of neurological immune-mediated disorders. MiXCR, applied by TCRdb to the 5' RACE reads, yields one record per CDR3 protein. Altogether some 83,000 distinct CDR3 sequences are present, 2.6% being singletons, with the ten largest covering roughly 1.2%. The sequenced sample consisted of PBMCs. All receptors derive from a woman aged 25 to 39 with multiple sclerosis.

The sample holds many counts of this clonotype. The chain couples TRBV4-3 to TRBJ2-2, with 10 positions matching TRBD1. Per the germline V gene, CDR1 is LGHNA and CDR2 is YSLEER. The trim removed 2 bases at V and 7 bases at J, leaving 10 bases unmatched. CDR3 size: 17 residues. CDR3 loop: CASSQSRQGAVFGELFF. The CDR3 nucleotides read TGCGCCAGCAGCCAATCCCGACAGGGGGCTGTTTTCGGGGAGCTGTTTTTT.

This clonotype was seen repeatedly, ten times or more. The rearrangement joins TRBV5-6 to TRBJ1-4; 7 bases map to TRBD1. Germline trimming cut 3 bases from V and 5 bases from J; bases unmatched to any gene: 7. The CDR3 totals 15 residues. Looked up from germline, CDR1 is SGHDT and CDR2 is YYEEEE. CDR3 nucleotides: TGTGCCAGCAGCTGGGGGACAGTGGGAAATGAAAAACTGTTTTTT. Protein sequence: CASSWGTVGNEKLFF.